This TCR beta chain was profiled in a study of blood T cell repertoires in COVID-19. Whole-study context: There were acute and convalescent COVID-19 samples, and they came from the United States, Italy and Spain. The cDNA or gDNA used as material had been derived from T cells, B-cell-depleted T cells, or PBMCs.

Some clones are missing from TCRdb's copy, which holds only in-frame ones; the method was immunoSEQ multiplex PCR. The sample carries some 83,000 clones, under 90% recorded once. Notes on this clone: In the same sample, other DNA sequences code for this CDR3.

This CDR3 contains 12 residues. CDR1 LGHDT and CDR2 YNNKEL come from the germline V gene (reference sequence). V lost 1 base and J lost 8, with 8 bases in between. The clonotype originates from a man older than 75 with acute or convalescent COVID-19. The J gene is TRBJ1-1, the V gene TRBV3-1 (or the pseudogene TRBV3-2); TRBD1 is a possible D gene (6 bases). The sample comprised peripheral blood. The CDR3 region is CASSQVGTEAFF. The CDR3 region has the DNA TGTGCCAGCAGCCAAGTCGGGACAGAAGCTTTCTTT.